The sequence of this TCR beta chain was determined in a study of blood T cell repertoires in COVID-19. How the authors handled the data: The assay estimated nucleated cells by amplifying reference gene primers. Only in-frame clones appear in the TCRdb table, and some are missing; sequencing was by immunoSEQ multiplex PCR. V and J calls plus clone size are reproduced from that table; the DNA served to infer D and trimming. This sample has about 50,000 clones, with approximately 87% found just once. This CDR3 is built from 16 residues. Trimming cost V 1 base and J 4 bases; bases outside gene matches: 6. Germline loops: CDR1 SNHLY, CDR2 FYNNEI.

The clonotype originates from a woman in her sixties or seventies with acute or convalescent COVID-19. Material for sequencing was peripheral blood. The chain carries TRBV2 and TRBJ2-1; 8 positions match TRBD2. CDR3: CASSEGGSGMYNEQFF. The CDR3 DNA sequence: TGTGCCAGCAGTGAAGGGGGTAGCGGGATGTACAATGAGCAGTTCTTC. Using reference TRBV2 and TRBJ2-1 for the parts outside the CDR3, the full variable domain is EPEVTQTPSHQVTQMGQEVILRCVPISNHLYFYWYRQILGQKVEFLVSFYNNEISEKSEIFDDQFSVERPDGSNFTLKIRSTKLEDSAMYFCASSEGGSGMYNEQFFGPGTRLTVL.